This is a list of T cell receptor beta chains from one sample in a study of cytomegalovirus exposure and HLA in healthy donors. The table came from immunoSEQ multiplex PCR; TCRdb's copy has only in-frame clones and leaves some out. The sample yields 100,000 to 130,000 clones, roughly 70% seen once. Sequencing was performed on PBMCs. Receptors were obtained from a woman aged 40 to 55 in good health and CMV-seropositive. The conserved cysteine and the conserved F or W are not part of the CDR3 here. The order of the fields is V gene, CDR3 protein.

V: TRBV5-1
CDR3: ASSLGQSNYGYT

V: TRBV30
CDR3: AWSVEGVAEQF

V: TRBV5-4
CDR3: ASSYGQGTYEQY

V: TRBV5-4
CDR3: ASSLSGQANTEAF

V: TRBV29-1
CDR3: AATQGAYTQY

V: TRBV29-1
CDR3: SPRAPGTEYNEQF

V: TRBV9
CDR3: ASSTRDNSVNTGELF

V: TRBV5-1
CDR3: ASSLPGFYEQY

V: TRBV18
CDR3: ASSPLPSTTGSTIY

V: TRBV5-5
CDR3: ASSLMGAQQETQY

V: TRBV5-1
CDR3: ASSLGLAGLYEQY

V: TRBV30
CDR3: AWSAGGGTDTQY

V: TRBV4-3
CDR3: ASSQEERKLF

V: TRBV19
CDR3: ASSTPGQGYYEQY